What follows describes a single T cell receptor beta chain. This clonotype has only a few counts. Its cognate antigen has yet to be identified. Qualities for individual bases were not recorded, and no much larger clone is one base off. This entry is derived from a study of CD8 T cells in ankylosing spondylitis (dated by TCRdb to between 2016 and 2019). Regarding the research as a whole: The study set out to find disease-linked TCR variants by profiling T cell receptor beta repertoires in ankylosing spondylitis patients and healthy donors. The whole study cohort included 85 to 120 healthy donors and 20 to 30 ankylosing spondylitis patients. Samples of peripheral blood were taken, and for ankylosing spondylitis patients, synovial fluid was collected as well.

Deletion took 7 bases off V and 6 bases off J, with a span of 16 bases between the germline ends. CDR3 length: 13 amino acids, cysteine to phenylalanine. Only the CDR3 portion is preserved as DNA: 39 bases, with reading frame beginning at the first base. Reading the germline V gene gives CDR1 SNHLY and CDR2 FYNNEI. Instrument on record: Illumina HiSeq 2500. Quantitative 5'-RACE with molecular barcodes was used to prepare TCR beta libraries. In the source study's methods: A new computational method, built on a probabilistic model of VDJ rearrangement, was used to identify disease-linked TCR variants. Starting from the raw public reads, TCRdb applied fastp trimming at Q25, assembled clones with MiXCR and retained in-frame beta chains. Rows with a matching CDR3 protein are joined into one entry that keeps the most common DNA and genes. TCRdb, not the authors, supplied the V and J calls. In this sample the table shows more than 200,000 distinct CDR3 sequences, 20% to 30% of which occur a single time. 0.5% to 0.65% of the sample is in the top ten clones.

General study outcomes and caveats: Some of the motif variants had been reported before in the synovial fluid and blood of reactive arthritis patients, a finding that suggests common disease-initiation mechanisms. A TCR beta motif of several highly homologous amino acid variants appeared characteristic of blood from ankylosing spondylitis patients. According to the report, matched synovial fluid samples from ankylosing spondylitis patients were significantly enriched for the disease-linked clones. The disease-linked clones showed a CD8+ phenotype and occurred at relatively low frequencies in peripheral blood.

This sequence uses TRBV2 and TRBJ2-7; perhaps TRBD1 is the D gene, with 6 bases matching. The receptor was isolated from a male donor with ankylosing spondylitis or in good health (not recorded which). The specimen sequenced was blood, either unsorted or a sorted T cell fraction (not recorded which). The CDR3: CASTAAGAREQYF. The nucleotide sequence reads as follows: TGTGCCAGCACCGCCGCAGGGGCCCGCGAGCAGTACTTC.